Each of the 26 T cell receptor beta chains below was sequenced from the same sample in a study of blood T cell repertoires in COVID-19. The method was immunoSEQ multiplex PCR; TCRdb's version includes in-frame clones alone and lacks a portion of them. The data contain fewer than 350,000 clones, 75% to 90% of them singletons. Sequencing input: peripheral blood. These receptors all come from a woman aged 70 to 79 with COVID-19, enrolled during active disease.

This chain connects TRBV27 to TRBJ1-2; TRBD1 agrees at 9 bases. Germline V gives CDR1 MNHEY, CDR2 SMNVEV (reference sequence). J gave up 6 bases and V 5 bases, and 7 bases lay outside the gene matches. The CDR3 runs to 14 residues. This CDR3 is CASSPGTGNHGYTF. The CDR3 region has the DNA TGTGCCAGCAGTCCCGGGACAGGGAACCATGGCTACACCTTC.

The chain combines TRBV2 with TRBJ2-5; TRBD2 aligns across 11 bases. The ends lost 5 bases at V and 5 bases at J; junction bases unmatched: 19. CDR3 length: 19 amino acids. Germline V gene sequence: CDR1 SNHLY, CDR2 FYNNEI. The CDR3 DNA sequence: TGTGCCAGCAGTCCCCGGGGGGGTCTAGCGGGGGGCCCCCCGGAGACCCAGTACTTC. Its protein product is CASSPRGGLAGGPPETQYF.

This clone was detected only a few times. The rearrangement uses TRBV27 and TRBJ2-3; D remains unclear. The CDR3 is made up of 16 amino acids. V gave up 1 base and J gave up 2 bases, with 13 bases separating them. Germline CDR1 reads MNHEY; CDR2 reads SMNVEV (reference sequence). CDR3 sequence: CASSLLGEEITDTQYF. In DNA form, the CDR3 reads TGTGCCAGCAGTTTATTAGGAGAGGAAATCACAGATACGCAGTATTTT.

The chain joins TRBV5-1 to TRBJ1-2, with 7 positions matching TRBD1. CDR1 and CDR2 from the germline V gene are SGHRS and YFSETQ. The CDR3 extends over 17 amino acids. The V and J ends lost 4 bases and 1 base, in that order; junction bases with no gene match: 13. The CDR3 loop reads CASSMGQNKPFNYGYTF. The CDR3 DNA reads as TGCGCCAGCAGCATGGGACAGAACAAACCATTTAACTATGGCTACACCTTC.

The rearrangement uses TRBV7-9 and TRBJ1-4, with no clear D. The CDR3 contains 14 residues. V lost 6 bases and J 8 bases, leaving 16 bases between the germline ends. Germline-derived CDR1 and CDR2 are SEHNR and FQNEAQ (reference sequence). CDR3 in DNA: TGTGCCAGCAGTCGCCCCGCGAGCCGCGAAAAACTGTTTTTT. Its protein is CASSRPASREKLFF.

Comments on this clone: The sample carries other DNA sequences with the same CDR3. The chain links TRBV5-1 to TRBJ1-4; possibly TRBD1 for D (5 bases). The CDR3 covers 14 residues. The germline V and J ends were trimmed by 0 bases and 8 bases, with 11 bases remaining between them. The germline V gene encodes CDR1 SGHRS and CDR2 YFSETQ. CDR3 nucleotide sequence: TGCGCCAGCAGCTTGGAAGGGGCTGGAGAAAAACTGTTTTTT. This sequence encodes CASSLEGAGEKLFF.

The V call is TRBV19, the J call TRBJ2-3; D gene unclear. Trimming took 5 bases from V and 3 from J, leaving 15 bases between them. Germline V CDR1 and CDR2: LNHDA, SQIVND (reference sequence). The CDR3 totals 15 residues. CDR3 in amino acids: CASSLAHRSTDTQYF. Written as DNA, the CDR3 is TGTGCCAGTAGTTTGGCCCATCGTTCGACAGATACGCAGTATTTT.

This clone was counted between two and nine times. The rearrangement links TRBV4-3 to TRBJ1-1, with 7 bases that match TRBD1. J gave up 4 bases and V 4 bases, and 6 bases lay outside the gene matches. This CDR3 spans 14 amino acids. Per the germline V gene, CDR1 is LGHNA and CDR2 is YSLEER. This CDR3 reads CASSREPGGTEAFF. The DNA of the CDR3 is TGCGCCAGCAGCCGCGAACCAGGGGGCACTGAAGCTTTCTTT.

The rearrangement uses TRBV4-1 and TRBJ1-2; 10 positions agree with TRBD1. Germline V gene data show CDR1 as MGHRA and CDR2 as YSYEKL. V was pared by 1 base and J by 6 bases, with 8 bases of the junction left unmatched. This CDR3 comprises 16 residues. The CDR3 loop reads CASSQAGQGVKHGYTF. The CDR3 DNA reads TGCGCCAGCAGCCAAGCCGGACAGGGGGTCAAACATGGCTACACCTTC.

This clone has just a few counts. The genes are TRBV7-2 and TRBJ1-1; D might be TRBD1 (5 bases). This CDR3 contains 14 residues. Germline V gene lookup returns CDR1 SGHTA and CDR2 FQGNSA. V lost 3 bases and J 1 base, leaving 9 bases between the germline ends. CDR3: CASSLGGSNTEAFF. The CDR3 region has the DNA TGTGCCAGCAGCTTGGGGGGGTCGAACACTGAAGCTTTCTTT.

The chain carries TRBV6-5 and TRBJ1-2, with D perhaps matching TRBD1 (6 bases). This CDR3 has 12 residues. Germline CDR1 and CDR2: MNHEY and SVGAGI. The V and J ends lost 5 bases and 6 bases respectively, with 10 bases between them. CDR3 protein: CASSTSGDGYTF. The CDR3 DNA reads as TGTGCCAGCAGTACCTCAGGGGATGGCTACACCTTC.

J is TRBJ2-1 and V is TRBV29-1, with D unclear. Trimming removed 4 bases at V and 2 bases at J, with 6 bases between. This CDR3 has 12 amino acids. CDR1 is SQVTM and CDR2 is ANQGSEA in the germline V gene. The CDR3 loop reads CSVVLAYNEQFF. CDR3 DNA sequence: TGCAGCGTTGTACTCGCCTACAATGAGCAGTTCTTC.

V is TRBV21-1 and J is TRBJ2-7; TRBD2, the D gene given by the table, was not confirmed from the DNA. TRBV21-1 constitutes a pseudogene. The CDR3 has 12 amino acids. CDR3 loop: CASRIRGEEQYF. The CDR3 DNA is TGTGCCAGCAGGATCCGGGGAGAGGAGCAGTACTTC.

The chain uses TRBV2 and TRBJ2-7; a weak D match, TRBD1 (5 bases). V dropped 6 bases and J dropped 3 bases, with 6 bases sitting between them. The CDR3 covers 11 residues. Germline assignment: CDR1 SNHLY and CDR2 FYNNEI. The CDR3 bases are TGTGCCAGCAGGCAGGGCTACGAGCAGTACTTC. Encoded protein: CASRQGYEQYF.

The chain carries TRBV19 and TRBJ1-2; the D gene is possibly TRBD1 (5 bases). This CDR3 is built from 13 residues. Looked up from germline, CDR1 is LNHDA and CDR2 is SQIVND (reference sequence). V lost 4 bases, J lost 0 bases, and 6 bases lay in between. The CDR3 DNA sequence: TGTGCCAGTAGTAGACAGTCTAACTATGGCTACACCTTC. Amino acid sequence: CASSRQSNYGYTF.

The V and J genes are TRBV5-1 and TRBJ1-2; weak D call: TRBD1 (6 bases). From germline, CDR1 is SGHRS and CDR2 YFSETQ. The CDR3 spans 14 residues. The V end lost 4 bases, the J end lost 4 bases, and 14 bases lay between the germline ends. CDR3: CASSRTEPSYGYTF. CDR3 nucleotide sequence: TGCGCCAGCAGCAGGACAGAACCCTCCTATGGCTACACCTTC.

The V gene is TRBV6-4, the J gene TRBJ1-2; D ambiguous. The V end lost 3 bases, the J end lost 2 bases, and 7 bases lay between the germline ends. This CDR3 comprises 13 residues. Germline values: CDR1 MRHNA, CDR2 SNTAGT. CDR3 nucleotides: TGTGCCAGCAGTGAATCGGGAAACTATGGCTACACCTTC. Its protein is CASSESGNYGYTF.

This clone was detected once. The chain links TRBV30 to TRBJ2-2; 10 positions match TRBD1. The CDR3 runs 14 residues. V was pared by 2 bases and J by 4 bases, with 1 base of the junction left unmatched. Germline V gives CDR1 GTSNPN, CDR2 SVGIG (reference sequence). The CDR3 nucleotides read TGTGCCTGGAGTCGGGACAGGGGCACCGGGGAGCTGTTTTTT. As protein: CAWSRDRGTGELFF. Looking up the rest from reference TRBV30 and TRBJ2-2 gives the full variable domain: SQTIHQWPATLVQPVGSPLSLECTVEGTSNPNLYWYRQAAGRGLQLLFYSVGIGQISSEVPQNLSASRPQDRQFILSSKKLLLSDSGFYLCAWSRDRGTGELFFGEGSRLTVL.

The chain has TRBV2 and TRBJ2-7; 10 positions match TRBD1. The germline gives CDR1 SNHLY, CDR2 FYNNEI. The trim removed 5 bases at V and 1 base at J, leaving 2 bases unmatched. There are 14 residues in the CDR3. The CDR3 here is CASSSDRGSYEQYF. CDR3 nucleotides: TGTGCCAGCAGTTCGGACAGGGGGTCCTACGAGCAGTACTTC.

The chain employs TRBV6-5 and TRBJ1-2, with 9 bases that match TRBD1. CDR1 MNHEY and CDR2 SVGAGI come from the germline V gene. The CDR3 has 16 amino acids. Unmatched junction bases numbered 8, after V lost 0 bases and J lost 6 bases. The CDR3 nucleotides are TGTGCCAGCAGTTACTCTCGGACAGGGGTATTGGATGGCTACACCTTC. This sequence encodes CASSYSRTGVLDGYTF.

This rearrangement joins TRBV6-5 to TRBJ1-1; D is possibly TRBD1 (6 bases). Germline loops: CDR1 MNHEY, CDR2 SVGAGI. Trimming took 6 bases from V and 1 from J, leaving 12 bases between them. The CDR3 length is 14 residues. The CDR3 bases are TGTGCCAGCAGCCGCACGACAGGGAACACTGAAGCTTTCTTT. Its translation is CASSRTTGNTEAFF.

This clone was observed a few times. The chain employs TRBV10-1 and TRBJ2-7, with D uncertain. Germline loops: CDR1 WNHNN, CDR2 SYGVQD (reference sequence). V lost 0 bases, J lost 2 bases, and 11 bases lay in between. This CDR3 contains 15 residues. The CDR3 nucleotides read TGCGCCAGCAGTGAGTCATCTACTACTGCCTACGAGCAGTACTTC. Protein sequence: CASSESSTTAYEQYF.

The chain is built from TRBV9 and TRBJ2-1, with 7 nucleotides matching TRBD2. The germline CDR1 and CDR2 sequences are SGDLS and YYNGEE. The V and J ends lost 3 bases and 5 bases, in that order; junction bases with no gene match: 2. This CDR3 is built from 13 residues. This chain's CDR3 is CASSGRGNNEQFF. CDR3 DNA sequence: TGTGCCAGCAGCGGGCGGGGGAACAATGAGCAGTTCTTC.

This chain links TRBV18 with TRBJ1-1, with unresolved D. Germline CDR1 reads KGHSH; CDR2 reads LQKENI. With 8 bases removed from V and 1 base from J, the gap between germline ends came to 11 bases. This CDR3 has 13 residues. The CDR3 coding sequence is TGTGCCAGCCTAGGTGCCGCGAACACTGAAGCTTTCTTT. Translating gives CASLGAANTEAFF.

The chain uses TRBV5-4 and TRBJ2-7, with D maybe TRBD2 (6 bases). V shed 3 bases and J shed 5 bases, with 15 bases lying between them. This CDR3 has 14 residues. The germline gives CDR1 SGHNT, CDR2 YYREEE (reference sequence). The CDR3 spells CASSSAGPPHEQYF. The CDR3 coding sequence is TGTGCCAGCAGCTCGGCGGGACCGCCCCACGAGCAGTACTTC.

The V gene is TRBV9, the J gene TRBJ2-5; the D gene is possibly TRBD2 (6 bases). This CDR3 contains 17 residues. The germline V gene encodes CDR1 SGDLS and CDR2 YYNGEE. Trimming cost V 0 bases and J 2 bases, with 17 bases left between them. As DNA, the CDR3 is TGTGCCAGCAGCGTAGCCGCGTCTCCCGGGGGACAAGAGACCCAGTACTTC. Protein product: CASSVAASPGGQETQYF.